What follows describes a single T cell receptor beta chain. The data were produced by immunoSEQ multiplex PCR, yet TCRdb's version contains in-frame clones alone and is incomplete. This sample has approximately 350,000 clones, with 75% to 90% found just once. This sample stems from a study of blood T cell repertoires in COVID-19. From germline, CDR1 is SEHNR and CDR2 FQNEAQ (reference sequence). This CDR3 comprises 15 residues. Trimming cost V 5 bases and J 0 bases, with 10 bases left between them. The chain employs TRBV7-9 and TRBJ1-4; the D is unclear. Source material: PBMCs or T cells enriched from blood (not recorded which). This clonotype originated in a man between 18 and 35 years old who had recovered from COVID-19. The CDR3 here is CASSAILATNEKLFF. The DNA for the CDR3 is TGTGCCAGCAGCGCGATCCTTGCAACTAATGAAAAACTGTTTTTT.